What follows describes a single T cell receptor (beta chain). Its antigen is still unknown. The data stem from a study of T cell responses to AZD1222 COVID-19 vaccine. For the study at large: The analysis combined second doses at about 4 or about 12 weeks. General study results and limits: Without day 14 samples, only post-peak T cell repertoires were studied.

This table comes from immunoSEQ multiplex PCR, and its TCRdb copy is limited to in-frame clones, with some not included. The sample has about 160,000 clones, roughly 90% seen once. Germline loops: CDR1 PRHDT, CDR2 FYEKMQ (reference sequence). The CDR3 length is 14 residues. V shed 1 base and J shed 7 bases, with 14 bases lying between them. The receptor was isolated from an adult in good health. The chain links TRBV13 to TRBJ2-7; the D gene is possibly TRBD2 (6 bases). Material: peripheral blood, obtained on day 0 of AZD1222 vaccination. The CDR3, as DNA: TGTGCCAGCAGCTTAGTCGGGAGAGTCGGTGAGCAGTACTTC. Protein product: CASSLVGRVGEQYF. The entire variable domain, with the rest obtained from reference TRBV13 and TRBJ2-7, is as follows: AAGVIQSPRHLIKEKRETATLKCYPIPRHDTVYWYQQGPGQDPQFLISFYEKMQSDKGSIPDRFSAQQFSDYHSELNMSSLELGDSALYFCASSLVGRVGEQYFGPGTRLTVT.